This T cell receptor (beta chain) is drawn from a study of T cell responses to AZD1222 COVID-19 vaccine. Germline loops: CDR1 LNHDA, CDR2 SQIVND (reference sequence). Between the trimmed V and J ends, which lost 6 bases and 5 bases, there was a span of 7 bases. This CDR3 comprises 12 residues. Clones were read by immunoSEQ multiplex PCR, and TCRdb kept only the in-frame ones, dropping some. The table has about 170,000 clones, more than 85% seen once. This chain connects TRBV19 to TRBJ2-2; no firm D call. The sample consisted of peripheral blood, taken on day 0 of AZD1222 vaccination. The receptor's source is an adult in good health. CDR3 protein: CASSAGTGELFF. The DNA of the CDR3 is TGTGCCAGTAGCGCAGGTACCGGGGAGCTGTTTTTT. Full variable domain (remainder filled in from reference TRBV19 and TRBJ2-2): DGGITQSPKYLFRKEGQNVTLSCEQNLNHDAMYWYRQDPGQGLRLIYYSQIVNDFQKGDIAEGYSVSREKKESFPLTVTSAQKNPTAFYLCASSAGTGELFFGEGSRLTVL.